A selection of T cell receptor beta chains follows, all from one sample in a study of blood T cell repertoires in COVID-19. Here immunoSEQ multiplex PCR was the method, and the copy in TCRdb shows in-frame clones only, minus some. The sample yields approximately 340,000 clones, around 83% seen once. Sequenced material: peripheral blood. The receptors were gathered from a man aged 25 to 40 with active or convalescent COVID-19. Both conserved end residues are part of each CDR3. A D gene is named only where the DNA matches it firmly. Clone size is shown for a subset of rows, as once, few, many or a class of expanded clone.

TRBJ2-1,.,TRBD1,TRBV4-3,TGCGCCAGCAGCACCCGACAGGGGGGGGACAATGAGCAGTTCTTC,CASSTRQGGDNEQFF
TRBJ2-3,.,TRBD1,TRBV29-1,TGCAGCGTTGGGGACAGGCCCTCCGATACGCAGTATTTT,CSVGDRPSDTQYF
TRBJ2-2,.,TRBD2,TRBV2,TGTGCCACCGCTCGGACTAGCGGGGACAGCACCGGGGAGCTGTTTTTT,CATARTSGDSTGELFF
TRBJ2-1,.,TRBD1,TRBV9,TGTGCCAGCAGCGGCCATCGGGACAGGATCCATGAGCAGTTCTTC,CASSGHRDRIHEQFF
TRBJ2-5,.,TRBD2,TRBV30,TGTGCCTGGAGTGGGACAGCGGGGGCCCAGTACTTC,CAWSGTAGAQYF
TRBJ2-2,.,.,TRBV9,TGTGCCAGCAGCGTAGAGGGGTTGTGGCCCGGGGAGCTGTTTTTT,CASSVEGLWPGELFF
TRBJ2-5,.,TRBD1,TRBV7-2,TGTGCCAGCAGCTGGAGGACAGGGGGTGATTTGCAAGGGACCCAGTACTTC,CASSWRTGGDLQGTQYF
TRBJ1-6,few,.,TRBV6-5,TGTGCCAGCAGTTACTCCCCGGGGAGTAATTCACCCCTCCACTTT,CASSYSPGSNSPLHF
TRBJ2-3,.,.,TRBV2,TGTGCCACCCTGCCAAGACGACAGGCCAGCACAGATACGCAGTATTTT,CATLPRRQASTDTQYF
TRBJ1-1,.,.,TRBV6-5,TGTGCCAGCAGGTCCATGAACACTGAAGCTTTCTTT,CASRSMNTEAFF
TRBJ1-4,.,.,TRBV28,TGTGCCAGCAGCTCCGGTCGGCTGTTTTTT,CASSSGRLFF
TRBJ2-1,.,.,TRBV30,TGTGCCTGGAGTCCAACCCTAGAACATGAGCAGTTCTTC,CAWSPTLEHEQFF
TRBJ2-2,.,.,TRBV9,TGTGCCAGCAGCGTAGTACATTCTACCGGGGAGCTGTTTTTT,CASSVVHSTGELFF
TRBJ1-3,.,.,TRBV6-5,TGTGCCAGCAGTCCGGGGGGGCTGTTCCGAAACACCATATATTTT,CASSPGGLFRNTIYF
TRBJ1-4,few,TRBD1,TRBV5-4,TGTGCCAGCAGCTCACAGGGGAGCGAGGACGAAAAACTGTTTTTT,CASSSQGSEDEKLFF
TRBJ1-6,.,TRBD1,TRBV6-5,TGTGCCATCTGGACAGGGGGTAATTCACCCCTCCACTTT,CAIWTGGNSPLHF
TRBJ2-3,.,TRBD2,TRBV6-4,TGTGCCAGCAGTGACCAACCAATAGCGGGAGGGCCAAGCACAGATACGCAGTATTTT,CASSDQPIAGGPSTDTQYF
TRBJ2-2,.,.,TRBV7-3,TGTGCCAGCAGGGAGGGTGGAACCGGGGAGCTGTTTTTT,CASREGGTGELFF
TRBJ2-2,once,TRBD1,TRBV28,TGTGCCAGCAGGACACAGGGGGGTAACACCGGGGAGCTGTTTTTT,CASRTQGGNTGELFF
TRBJ1-2,.,.,TRBV9,TGTGCCAGCAGCCCAACCGGGGGAGAAGGCTACACCTTC,CASSPTGGEGYTF
TRBJ2-1,.,.,TRBV4-2,TGTGCCAGCAGCCTGGGGGCAGGGTTGAACAATGAGCAGTTCTTC,CASSLGAGLNNEQFF
TRBJ1-1,.,.,TRBV7-9,TGTGCCAGCAGCTCCCTGGGCAGCACTGAAGCTTTCTTT,CASSSLGSTEAFF
TRBJ2-2,.,TRBD2,TRBV10-2,TGCGCCAGCAGTGAGGTACTAGCGCAGAACACCGGGGAGCTGTTTTTT,CASSEVLAQNTGELFF
TRBJ1-1,.,TRBD1,TRBV24-1,TGTGCCACCAGTGATCCTGGGACAGATCGAGCTTTCTTT,CATSDPGTDRAFF
TRBJ2-7,.,.,TRBV7-2,TGTGCCAGCAGCTTCTCCCTGGGCAGGGGAAGCTCCTACGAGCAGTACTTC,CASSFSLGRGSSYEQYF
TRBJ1-4,few,TRBD1,TRBV10-2,TGCGCCAGCAGTGAAAGGACAGGGGTCTCGAGAGTGGATGAAAAACTGTTTTTT,CASSERTGVSRVDEKLFF
TRBJ2-1,.,TRBD2,TRBV4-3,TGCGCCAGCAGCCCGGGACTAGCGGGTGGGGATGAGCAGTTCTTC,CASSPGLAGGDEQFF
TRBJ2-7,.,TRBD1,TRBV6-5,TGTGCCAGCAGAGTGACAGGGGGCGAGCAGTACTTC,CASRVTGGEQYF
TRBJ2-1,.,.,TRBV4-2,TGTGCCAGCAGCCAAGATCAGCAGGGGATCAGAAACAATGAGCAGTTCTTC,CASSQDQQGIRNNEQFF
TRBJ1-1,.,.,TRBV28,TGTGCCAGCGACGGCCAGGGGTTGCGAACCCCTGAAGCTTTCTTT,CASDGQGLRTPEAFF
TRBJ1-3,.,.,TRBV13,TGTGCCAGCAGGCACTCAGGAAACACCATATATTTT,CASRHSGNTIYF
TRBJ2-7,.,.,TRBV11-3,TGTGCCAGCAGCTTAGGGGACAATCCCGAGCAGTACTTC,CASSLGDNPEQYF
TRBJ1-2,.,TRBD1,TRBV5-8,TGTGCCAGCAGCTTTATTACAGGGGACGTGTATGGCTACACCTTC,CASSFITGDVYGYTF
TRBJ2-1,few,.,TRBV24-1,TGTGCCACCAGTGATCCCAGGTTCGATGAGCAGTTCTTC,CATSDPRFDEQFF
TRBJ1-6,.,.,TRBV6-2/TRBV6-3,TGTGCCAGCAGTCGCCCAGGCAGCCCGGATCCCCTCCACTTT,CASSRPGSPDPLHF
TRBJ1-3,.,TRBD1,TRBV2,TGTGCCAGCAGCGACAGGGGAACTGGAAACACCATATATTTT,CASSDRGTGNTIYF
TRBJ2-3,.,.,TRBV19,TGTGCCAGTAGTGGTAGAATTACTAGCACAGATACGCAGTATTTT,CASSGRITSTDTQYF
TRBJ2-5,.,TRBD1,TRBV7-3,TGTGCCAGCAGCTTAGGGGACAGGGGGTTAGAGACCCAGTACTTC,CASSLGDRGLETQYF
TRBJ2-1,few,TRBD2,TRBV9,TGTGCCAGCAGCGCTAGCGGGGGGCCCTACAATGAGCAGTTCTTC,CASSASGGPYNEQFF
TRBJ2-1,.,TRBD2,TRBV18,TGTGCCAGCTCGATCCCGGGACAGAGGACTAGCGGGAGGGCCGGGGAGCAGTTCTTC,CASSIPGQRTSGRAGEQFF
TRBJ2-5,.,TRBD1,TRBV6-5,TGTGCCAGCAGCCAGGACGGGACAGGGGGAGAGACCCAGTACTTC,CASSQDGTGGETQYF
TRBJ2-2,.,.,TRBV21-1,TGTGCCAGCAGCGAGGATGGACAGGGCGGGGAGCTGTTTTTT,CASSEDGQGGELFF
TRBJ1-2,.,TRBD1,TRBV14,TGTGCCAGCAGCCCCGGGACAGCCGGTGGGGCCTTC,CASSPGTAGGAF
TRBJ1-2,.,TRBD1,TRBV5-1,TGCGCCAGCAGCGCCCGGGACAGGGGCTATGGCTACACCTTC,CASSARDRGYGYTF
TRBJ2-7,.,.,TRBV7-9,TGTGCCAGCAGCTTAGGAAATCTGGATGGGCCAGGGTGGGACTACGAGCAGTACTTC,CASSLGNLDGPGWDYEQYF
TRBJ2-7,.,TRBD1,TRBV6-5,TGTGCCAGTGCCGGGACAGCCTACGAGCAGTACTTC,CASAGTAYEQYF
TRBJ2-1,once,.,TRBV5-4,TGTGCCAGCAGCTTGGGCAGTTACAATGAGCAGTTCTTC,CASSLGSYNEQFF
TRBJ1-2,.,.,TRBV19,TGTGCCAGTAGTATGGGGCAGTATGGCTACACCTTC,CASSMGQYGYTF
TRBJ1-6,.,TRBD1,TRBV4-3,TGCGCCAGCAGCGCACAACAGGGGGCTATTTCACCCCTCCACTTT,CASSAQQGAISPLHF
TRBJ2-2,.,TRBD2,TRBV11-2,TGTGCCAGCAGCCCGGCGGGGGGTGACACCGGGGAGCTGTTTTTT,CASSPAGGDTGELFF
TRBJ2-7,.,TRBD1,TRBV5-1,TGCGCCAGCAGCACGGGACAGGGGGCGACTGTCTCCTACGAGCAGTACTTC,CASSTGQGATVSYEQYF
TRBJ2-7,.,.,TRBV19,TGTGCCAGTAGTATAGCGGGTCGAAGAGGAGGGGATAAACTCTACGAGCAGTACTTC,CASSIAGRRGGDKLYEQYF
TRBJ1-4,.,.,TRBV15,TGTGCCACCAGCAGGGAGCCTGATTACTCTAATGAAAAACTGTTTTTT,CATSREPDYSNEKLFF
TRBJ1-4,once,.,TRBV4-2,TGTGCCAGCAGCGCAATGACAACAACTAATGAAAAACTGTTTTTT,CASSAMTTTNEKLFF